The source of this TCR beta chain is a study of memory CD4+ T cells and cytomegalovirus serostatus. Germline CDR1 reads SGHDT; CDR2 reads YYEEEE. This CDR3 contains 13 residues. V gave up 5 bases and J gave up 5 bases, with 13 bases separating them. The sort gate was single viable CD3+CD4+CD8-CD45RO+ cells for memory CD4+ T cells. Positive selection with CD4 microbeads enriched total CD4+ T cells. Method: immunoSEQ multiplex PCR; TCRdb's copy keeps in-frame clones and lacks some. Of approximately 65,000 clones in the sample, around 77% were seen once. Sequences were obtained from memory CD4+ T cells from blood. This TCR was sampled from an adult in good health and CMV-seronegative. The V call is TRBV5-6, the J call TRBJ2-5; D ambiguous. In DNA, the CDR3 is TGTGCCAGCAGACAGAATTTCGGTGAGACCCAGTACTTC. Translated: CASRQNFGETQYF.